The 32 T cell receptor beta chains listed next were all sequenced from one sample in a study of T-cell reconstitution after alpha-beta-depleted transplantation in children. Unique molecular identifiers were built into the TCRbeta library. TCRdb reprocessed the PCR reads via MiXCR and lists one record per CDR3 protein. The profile shows 90,000 to 100,000 distinct CDR3 sequences, 23% of them singletons. The sequencing here drew on PBMCs, taken before TCRalphabeta/CD19-depleted stem cell transplant. The receptors shown here come from a boy aged 2 to 10 with acute lymphoblastic leukemia, due to receive a stem cell transplant.

This clonotype was counted between two and nine times. The chain links TRBV7-6 to TRBJ1-6; TRBD1 matches 8 bases. This CDR3 is 18 amino acids long. Germline values: CDR1 SGHVS, CDR2 FNYEAQ. V was pared by 1 base and J by 4 bases, with 9 bases of the junction left unmatched. The CDR3 here is CASSLGRSGQGYNSPLHF. In nucleotides, the CDR3 is TGTGCCAGCAGCTTAGGACGTTCTGGACAGGGTTATAATTCACCCCTCCACTTT.

This chain joins TRBV29-1 and TRBJ2-2, with D unresolved. CDR1 is SQVTM, CDR2 ANQGSEA, per germline. V was pared by 2 bases and J by 0 bases, with 10 bases between. The CDR3 runs 15 residues. This chain's CDR3 is CSVETRAANTGELFF. CDR3 DNA sequence: TGCAGCGTTGAAACCCGGGCAGCGAACACCGGGGAGCTGTTTTTT.

The gene calls are TRBV28 and TRBJ1-4, with D possibly being TRBD1 (5 bases). V was trimmed by 6 bases and J by 8 bases, leaving 16 bases between them. Per the germline V gene, CDR1 is MDHEN and CDR2 is SYDVKM. The CDR3 runs 14 residues. The CDR3 DNA reads TGTGCCAGCAGCAGGGACGTGGGCGAAGAAAAACTGTTTTTT. This translates into CASSRDVGEEKLFF. Combining the CDR3 with reference TRBV28 and TRBJ1-4 gives the whole variable domain DVKVTQSSRYLVKRTGEKVFLECVQDMDHENMFWYRQDPGLGLRLIYFSYDVKMKEKGDIPEGYSVSREKKERFSLILESASTNQTSMYLCASSRDVGEEKLFFGSGTQLSVL.

This clonotype has more than one count but fewer than ten. The rearrangement links TRBV5-1 to TRBJ2-5; D unresolved. The germline CDR1 and CDR2 sequences are SGHRS and YFSETQ. V was clipped by 0 bases and J by 5 bases, with 11 bases between them. The CDR3 sequence is 14 residues long. CDR3 nucleotides: TGCGCCAGCAGCTTGGGAGATTGGCCGGAGACCCAGTACTTC. This translates into CASSLGDWPETQYF.

This clonotype was observed once. V is TRBV25-1 and J is TRBJ1-1, with 11 bases fitting TRBD1. The CDR3 extends over 14 amino acids. V shed 8 bases, J shed 5 bases, and the junction held 7 bases outside the gene matches. CDR1 and CDR2 from the germline V gene are MGHDK and SYGVNS. The CDR3 sequence: CASRWTGGRTEAFF. The DNA for the CDR3 is TGTGCCAGCCGCTGGACAGGGGGCAGGACTGAAGCTTTCTTT.

This clonotype was recorded at least ten times. This sequence joins TRBV30 and TRBJ2-1; 7 bases align to TRBD2. CDR1 is GTSNPN, CDR2 SVGIG, per germline (reference sequence). This CDR3 is 12 amino acids long. Trimming removed 0 bases from V and 9 bases from J; junction bases left unmatched: 2. The CDR3 coding sequence is TGTGCCTGGAGTGTAGAGCGGGGTGAGCAGTTCTTC. Amino acid sequence: CAWSVERGEQFF.

This clonotype has a handful of counts. This chain uses TRBV27 with TRBJ2-5; 8 bases align to TRBD1. Per germline, CDR1 MNHEY and CDR2 SMNVEV (reference sequence). Unmatched junction bases numbered 2, after V lost 6 bases and J lost 2 bases. The CDR3 spans 13 residues. CDR3 coding DNA: TGTGCCAGCAGCCGGGACAGGCAAGAGACCCAGTACTTC. It codes for CASSRDRQETQYF.

The chain uses TRBV12-3 or TRBV12-4 and TRBJ2-6; the D is unclear. The CDR3 is 17 amino acids. V dropped 3 bases and J dropped 0 bases, with 12 bases sitting between them. The CDR3 DNA reads as TGTGCCAGCAGTTTTATAGCAGAAAGCTCTGGGGCCAACGTCCTGACTTTC. Its translation is CASSFIAESSGANVLTF.

This clonotype was detected many times. The chain combines TRBV15 with TRBJ2-7; tentative D call: TRBD2 (5 bases). Germline values: CDR1 LNHNV, CDR2 YYDKDF (reference sequence). V lost 2 bases, J lost 10 bases, and 12 bases lay in between. The CDR3 consists of 12 residues. In nucleotides, the CDR3 is TGTGCCACCAGCAGAAATTTTGACTACCAGTACTTC. Protein sequence: CATSRNFDYQYF.

The rearrangement joins TRBV9 to TRBJ2-1; unclear D gene. Germline CDR1 is SGDLS and CDR2 is YYNGEE. The CDR3 is made up of 16 amino acids. Trimming pared 1 base from V and 3 bases from J, leaving 14 bases between. The CDR3 protein is CASSVLTGRDYNEQFF. CDR3 bases: TGTGCCAGCAGCGTACTGACGGGTCGTGACTACAATGAGCAGTTCTTC.

Ten or more counts support this clonotype. The chain uses TRBV7-6 and TRBJ2-1; D is perhaps TRBD1 (6 bases). The V and J ends lost 4 bases and 3 bases respectively, with 16 bases between them. The length of the CDR3 is 16 residues. Germline CDR1 SGHVS, CDR2 FNYEAQ. The CDR3 loop reads CASSSLGDTHYNEQFF. CDR3 nucleotide sequence: TGTGCCAGCAGCTCCCTTGGGGACACCCACTACAATGAGCAGTTCTTC.

The gene calls are TRBV12-3 or TRBV12-4 and TRBJ2-1; D tentatively fits TRBD1 or TRBD2 (6 bases each). V was trimmed by 7 bases and J by 8 bases, leaving 24 bases between them. The CDR3 loop spans 16 amino acids. CDR3: CASTSLRGRMVDEQFF. The CDR3 region has the DNA TGTGCCAGCACTAGTTTAAGGGGGAGGATGGTGGATGAGCAGTTCTTC.

This clonotype was found many times. The V call is TRBV7-2, the J call TRBJ2-7; 7 bases are shared with TRBD1. V shed 5 bases, J shed 0 bases, and the junction held 4 bases outside the gene matches. Germline V gene sequence: CDR1 SGHTA, CDR2 FQGNSA. The CDR3 is 14 residues long. CDR3: CASSRDSYSYEQYF. CDR3 nucleotides: TGTGCCAGCAGCCGGGACAGCTACTCCTACGAGCAGTACTTC.

This clonotype was observed a handful of times. The junction does not match germline at one end; this may be a read error. The chain employs TRBV29-1 and TRBJ2-1; D is possibly TRBD2 (6 bases). CDR3 length: 12 amino acids. Germline loops: CDR1 SQVTM, CDR2 ANQGSEA. CDR3 DNA: TGTACCACCAAGAGCGGGTACAATGAGCAGTTCTTC. This translates into CTTKSGYNEQFF.

The sample holds a few counts of this clonotype. The gene calls are TRBV29-1 and TRBJ1-1; 7 bases align to TRBD1. In germline, CDR1 is SQVTM, CDR2 ANQGSEA. CDR3 length equals 12 residues. The ends lost 5 bases at V and 5 bases at J; junction bases unmatched: 5. As DNA, the CDR3 is TGCAGCGTTACGACAGGGCGTACTGAAGCTTTCTTT. Translated, it gives CSVTTGRTEAFF. Full variable domain (outside the CDR3, taken from reference TRBV29-1 and TRBJ1-1): SAVISQKPSRDICQRGTSLTIQCQVDSQVTMMFWYRQQPGQSLTLIATANQGSEATYESGFVIDKFPISRPNLTFSTLTVSNMSPEDSSIYLCSVTTGRTEAFFGQGTRLTVV.

This rearrangement joins TRBV18 to TRBJ2-1; 13 bases agree with TRBD2. The CDR3 is 18 residues long. V shed 6 bases, J shed 0 bases, and the junction held 8 bases outside the gene matches. Germline values: CDR1 KGHSH, CDR2 LQKENI. The CDR3 loop reads CASSLLLAGGSSYNEQFF. In DNA form, the CDR3 reads TGTGCCAGCTCGCTATTACTAGCGGGAGGGAGCTCCTACAATGAGCAGTTCTTC.

The chain combines TRBV4-1 with TRBJ2-1; tentatively, D is TRBD1 or TRBD2 (5 bases each). Per the germline V gene, CDR1 is MGHRA and CDR2 is YSYEKL. V was cut by 0 bases and J by 7 bases, with 19 bases left in between. This CDR3 has 17 residues. The CDR3 DNA reads as TGCGCCAGCAGCCAAGATCTTCGAGGGGCCGGCAAAAATGAGCAGTTCTTC. Translated: CASSQDLRGAGKNEQFF.

The chain is built from TRBV12-3 or TRBV12-4 and TRBJ2-1, with 9 nucleotides matching TRBD2. The ends lost 6 bases at V and 5 bases at J; junction bases unmatched: 5. This CDR3 has 14 amino acids. The CDR3 loop reads CASRTSGKNNEQFF. CDR3 nucleotide sequence: TGTGCCAGCAGGACTAGCGGTAAAAACAATGAGCAGTTCTTC.

The V gene is TRBV6-5, the J gene TRBJ2-2; 7 bases match TRBD2. Per germline, CDR1 MNHEY and CDR2 SVGAGI. V lost 2 bases to trimming and J lost 2 bases; unmatched junction nucleotides: 8. CDR3 size: 17 residues. The CDR3 region has the DNA TGTGCCAGCAGTTACCGTCGGGGAGGGGTTAACACCGGGGAGCTGTTTTTT. Residues: CASSYRRGGVNTGELFF.

The V call is TRBV28, the J call TRBJ2-2; D is perhaps TRBD1 (6 bases). This CDR3 is 13 amino acids long. Germline V gene sequence: CDR1 MDHEN, CDR2 SYDVKM. Trimming removed 2 bases from V and 8 bases from J, with 9 bases in between. The CDR3 DNA sequence: TGTGCCAGCAGTTTAGGGACAAGAGGGGAGCTGTTTTTT. It codes for CASSLGTRGELFF.

CDR3 sequence reads: CASSLVLETQYF. In DNA, the CDR3 is TGTGCCAGCAGCTTGGTTCTGGAGACCCAGTACTTC. The chain recombines TRBV5-5 with TRBJ2-5; D not resolved. The CDR3 consists of 12 residues. The germline gives CDR1 SGHKS, CDR2 YYEKEE (reference sequence). Trimming removed 0 bases at V and 5 bases at J, with 5 bases between. Full variable domain (outside the CDR3, taken from reference TRBV5-5 and TRBJ2-5): DAGVTQSPTHLIKTRGQQVTLRCSPISGHKSVSWYQQVLGQGPQFIFQYYEKEERGRGNFPDRFSARQFPNYSSELNVNALLLGDSALYLCASSLVLETQYFGPGTRLLVL.

This clonotype was counted a few times. CDR3 bases: TGCAGTGCTAGATCCTCCGGGACTCCTGTCGATTATGAGCAGTTCTTC. Its translation is CSARSSGTPVDYEQFF. This rearrangement joins TRBV20-1 to TRBJ2-1; possible D gene TRBD2, 6 bases. CDR3 length: 16 amino acids. Per the germline V gene, CDR1 is DFQATT and CDR2 is SNEGSKA (reference sequence). V gave up 2 bases and J gave up 8 bases, with 22 bases separating them.

This clonotype was found many times. The chain employs TRBV29-1 and TRBJ2-3; D gene unclear. V was trimmed by 5 bases and J by 4 bases, leaving 4 bases between them. There are 10 residues in the CDR3. CDR1 is SQVTM, CDR2 ANQGSEA, per germline. The CDR3 protein is CSVSPDTQYF. CDR3 DNA sequence: TGCAGCGTTAGCCCAGATACGCAGTATTTT.

In its sample, this clonotype was seen a few times. V and J are TRBV4-1 and TRBJ2-5; 7 positions match TRBD1. The CDR3 is made up of 15 amino acids. Germline CDR1 and CDR2: MGHRA and YSYEKL. Trimming removed 1 base from V and 4 bases from J; junction bases left unmatched: 6. This chain's CDR3 is CASSQGDRDLETQYF. In nucleotides, the CDR3 is TGCGCCAGCAGCCAAGGAGACAGGGACCTAGAGACCCAGTACTTC.

This clonotype turned up a few times. The chain has TRBV6-1 and TRBJ2-7, with D perhaps TRBD1 or TRBD2 (6 bases each). Germline values: CDR1 MNHNS, CDR2 SASEGT. With 6 bases removed from V and 7 bases from J, the gap between germline ends came to 19 bases. The CDR3 runs to 14 residues. The CDR3: CASSRGPGAEEQYF. DNA for the CDR3: TGTGCCAGCAGCCGGGGACCGGGGGCAGAGGAGCAGTACTTC.

This chain uses TRBV20-1 with TRBJ2-1, with 10 positions matching TRBD2. CDR3 size: 13 residues. V lost 4 bases to trimming and J lost 15 bases; unmatched junction nucleotides: 12. Germline loops: CDR1 DFQATT, CDR2 SNEGSKA (reference sequence). The CDR3 loop is CSANVGLADGRFF. In DNA form, the CDR3 reads TGCAGTGCTAACGTCGGACTAGCGGATGGGAGGTTCTTC.

This clonotype has just a few counts. V is TRBV7-9 and J is TRBJ2-5; D is ambiguous. There are 11 residues in the CDR3. The germline V gene has CDR1 SEHNR and CDR2 FQNEAQ (reference sequence). Trimming cost V 5 bases and J 3 bases, with 4 bases left between them. As DNA, the CDR3 is TGTGCCAGCAGCACGAAAGAGACCCAGTACTTC. Amino acids: CASSTKETQYF. Drawing the rest from reference TRBV7-9 and TRBJ2-5, the complete variable domain is DTGVSQNPRHKITKRGQNVTFRCDPISEHNRLYWYRQTLGQGPEFLTYFQNEAQLEKSRLLSDRFSAERPKGSFSTLEIQRTEQGDSAMYLCASSTKETQYFGPGTRLLVL.

The genes are TRBV5-1 and TRBJ2-1, with D tentatively TRBD2 (5 bases). The CDR3 runs to 13 residues. CDR1 is SGHRS, CDR2 YFSETQ, per germline. Trimming removed 5 bases from V and 7 bases from J, with 13 bases in between. The CDR3 loop is CASSRRDTNEQFF. The CDR3 bases are TGCGCCAGCAGTCGTCGGGATACGAATGAGCAGTTCTTC.

The rearrangement uses TRBV7-9 and TRBJ2-1, with a tentative D call TRBD2 (5 bases). Germline V gene data show CDR1 as SEHNR and CDR2 as FQNEAQ (reference sequence). Trimming took 1 base from V and 8 from J, leaving 9 bases between them. The CDR3 consists of 13 residues. The CDR3 DNA sequence: TGTGCCAGCAGCTTAGGAACCGGGGATGAGCAGTTCTTC. Its protein product is CASSLGTGDEQFF.

A note on this clonotype: A single base separates this from a much larger clone, so it may be a read error. The CDR3 loop is CSSSQVFGRSSYEQYF. DNA for the CDR3: TGTTCCAGCAGCCAAGTATTCGGCAGAAGTTCCTACGAGCAGTACTTC. V is TRBV3-1 and J is TRBJ2-7; the D is unclear. Germline loops: CDR1 LGHDT, CDR2 YNNKEL (reference sequence). This CDR3 is built from 16 residues.

This chain connects TRBV5-1 to TRBJ1-1, with TRBD1 identical over 12 bases. V lost 3 bases, J lost 1 base, and 4 bases stayed unmatched. The CDR3 is made up of 16 amino acids. From germline, CDR1 is SGHRS and CDR2 YFSETQ. The CDR3 nucleotides are TGCGCCAGCAGCTGGGGGACAGGGGGCCGGAACACTGAAGCTTTCTTT. Protein: CASSWGTGGRNTEAFF.

The rearrangement links TRBV6-2 or TRBV6-3 to TRBJ1-2; D remains ambiguous. The CDR3 totals 15 residues. Trimming took off 0 bases at V and 3 bases at J, with 11 bases between the two ends. CDR1 is MNHEY and CDR2 is SVGEGT in the germline V gene. The chain's CDR3 is CASSYSIEDHYGYTF. The CDR3 coding sequence is TGTGCCAGCAGTTACTCGATTGAGGACCACTATGGCTACACCTTC.